These T cell receptor beta chains were read from a single sample in a study of tumor-infiltrating lymphocytes in primary liver carcinoma. TCRdb used MiXCR to reprocess the multiplex PCR reads, holding one entry per CDR3 protein. The repertoire includes more than 95,000 distinct CDR3 sequences, approximately 80% of them detected once, and approximately 20% sits in the top ten. The sample consisted of liver tumor tissue from sampling region 3. The origin of the receptors is a man aged 40-55 years with primary liver carcinoma and hepatitis B virus infection. Both conserved end residues are part of each CDR3. The D gene is left open where the match is weak. Size is omitted from some rows. Given values are once, few, many or a class for expanded clones.

j_call cdr3_length v_call d_call clone_size cdr3_aa cdr3_nt
TRBJ2-3 15 TRBV7-9 - many CASSLLAGSGDTQYF TGTGCCAGCAGCTTACTAGCCGGGTCTGGGGATACGCAGTATTTT
TRBJ2-7 13 TRBV7-8 - - CASSLTHDYEQCF TGTGCCAGCAGCTTGACTCACGACTACGAGCAGTGCTTC
TRBJ1-1 16 TRBV6-5 - - CASSSYRRLKEAEAFF TGTGCCAGCAGTTCGTACAGGAGGCTTAAGGAGGCTGAAGCTTTCTTT
TRBJ1-1 15 TRBV28 - - CASSRPGHGYTEAFF TGTGCCAGCAGTAGGCCGGGACACGGGTATACTGAAGCTTTCTTT
TRBJ2-7 13 TRBV29-1 TRBD1 - CNVHRQGGYEQYF TGCAACGTTCATCGACAGGGGGGGTACGAACAGTACTTC
TRBJ2-1 16 TRBV4-3 - - CASSQDRNGFHNEEFF TGCGCCAGCAGCCAAGATAGGAACGGGTTTCACAATGAGGAATTCTTC
TRBJ1-1 12 TRBV29-1 - many CSVITGGTEAFF TGCAGCGTGATAACGGGGGGCACTGAAGCTTTCTTT
TRBJ1-1 18 TRBV7-9 - - CATSLGQLCPGPNTEAFF TGTGCCACCAGCTTAGGCCAACTCTGTCCGGGACCGAACACGGAAGCTTTCTTT
TRBJ2-7 15 TRBV4-3 - - CVSSQDVTSSYEQYF TGCGTCAGCAGCCAAGATGTTACCAGTTCTTACGAGCAGTACTTC
TRBJ1-2 14 TRBV10-2 - - CASSGHGTNYGYTF TGCGCCAGCAGTGGGCATGGGACGAACTATGGCTACACCTTC
TRBJ2-3 18 TRBV4-2 TRBD2 - CARSPGLAGEVGTDTRYF TGTGCCAGGAGCCCGGGACTAGCGGGAGAGGTGGGCACAGATACGCGGTATTTT
TRBJ2-7 15 TRBV5-5 TRBD1 - CASSMAGQGNYEQYF TGTGCCAGCAGCATGGCTGGACAGGGGAACTACGAGCAGTATTTC
TRBJ2-1 16 TRBV29-1 TRBD2 many CSVEGLAGRGFNEQFF TGCAGCGTTGAGGGACTAGCGGGAAGAGGTTTCAATGAGCAGTTCTTC
TRBJ1-4 14 TRBV5-4 - - CASSRTQTNERLFF TGTGCCAGCAGCCGGACACAAACTAATGAAAGATTGTTTTTT
TRBJ2-5 14 TRBV29-1 - - CTVEDGRSQETQYF TGCACCGTTGAAGATGGGAGGTCCCAAGAGACCCAATACTTC
TRBJ1-1 15 TRBV5-1 - - CAISLEGRTSAEAFF TGCGCCATCAGCTTGGAAGGGCGAACGAGCGCAGAAGCTTTCTTT
TRBJ2-7 14 TRBV6-2/TRBV6-3 - once CASSSLQADYEQYF TGTGCCAGCAGTTCGTTACAAGCCGACTACGAGCAGTACTTC
TRBJ1-1 14 TRBV5-1 - - CASSLLETATQTLF TGCGCCAGCAGCTTGCTCGAGACAGCGACCCAAACTCTCTTT
TRBJ2-2 14 TRBV12-3/TRBV12-4 - - CVSNVRIGTGELFF TGTGTCAGCAATGTTCGAATAGGGACCGGGGAGCTGTTTTTT
TRBJ2-6 19 TRBV6-6 TRBD1 many CASSKHSGTANSGANVLTF TGTGCCAGCAGTAAACACTCCGGGACAGCTAACTCTGGGGCCAACGTCCTGACTTTC
TRBJ1-4 15 TRBV5-1 - - CASSLDGRPSEKLFF TGCGCCAGCAGCTTGGATGGCCGACCGAGTGAAAAATTGTTTTTT
TRBJ1-2 13 TRBV5-4 - once CASSMDRNYGYTF TGTGCCAGCAGCATGGACCGGAACTACGGTTACACCTTC
TRBJ2-1 15 TRBV4-2 TRBD2 - CASSQSSGGIDEQSF TGTGCTAGCAGCCAATCTAGCGGGGGGATCGATGAGCAGTCCTTC
TRBJ2-7 14 TRBV5-8 - - CASSHYEGNYEQYF TGTGCCAGCAGCCACTACGAGGGGAACTACGAGCAGTACTTC
TRBJ2-1 15 TRBV7-9 - - CASSDCLSENSEQFF TGTGCCAGCAGTGACTGTTTATCCGAAAACAGTGAACAGTTCTTC
TRBJ2-3 15 TRBV6-1 - - CASSEGNWPEGTQYF TGTGCCAGCAGTGAAGGTAACTGGCCCGAAGGTACGCAGTATTTT
TRBJ1-2 14 TRBV19 - - CGISVTETGGGYTF TGTGGCATTAGCGTTACCGAGACAGGAGGTGGCTACACCTTC
TRBJ2-5 15 TRBV29-1 TRBD1 - CNVGWTGPPRETQYF TGCAACGTTGGGTGGACAGGACCTCCGAGGGAGACTCAGTACTTC
TRBJ2-7 11 TRBV29-1 - few CSAEGNYERYF TGCAGCGCCGAGGGCAACTACGAGCGGTATTTC
TRBJ2-5 9 TRBV6-4 - - CTSSETQYF TGTACCAGTAGTGAGACCCAGTACTTC
TRBJ2-2 16 TRBV4-3 - few CAISQGATRNTGELFF TGCGCCATCAGCCAAGGAGCGACAAGGAACACCGGGGAACTGTTTTTT
TRBJ2-7 14 TRBV29-1 TRBD1 - CSVRQGPNSYERYF TGCAGCGTTAGACAGGGGCCCAACTCCTATGAGCGGTACTTC
TRBJ2-6 17 TRBV6-5 TRBD1 - CASSSRTGNSGANVLTF TGTGCCAGTAGTTCCCGGACAGGAAACTCTGGGGCCAACGTCCTGACTTTC
TRBJ1-1 15 TRBV5-1 - - CASSLGQSINTEAFF TGCGCCAGCAGCTTGGGACAGTCTATAAACACTGAAGCTTTCTTT
TRBJ2-6 16 TRBV6-1 TRBD2 - CTSSELAGSGANVLTF TGTACCAGCAGTGAACTAGCGGGTTCTGGGGCCAACGTCCTGACTTTC
TRBJ2-5 14 TRBV6-5 TRBD1 once CASSHAGGKETRYF TGTGCCAGCAGCCACGCAGGGGGTAAGGAGACCCGCTACTTC
TRBJ1-1 14 TRBV5-1 - - CASSLNGMKTEAFF TGCGCCAGCAGCTTGAACGGCATGAAAACTGAAGCTTTCTTT
TRBJ2-3 17 TRBV4-1 TRBD2 - CASSQDRTSGSTDTHYF TGCGCCAGCAGCCAAGATCGGACTAGCGGGAGCACAGATACGCATTATTTC
TRBJ2-2 16 TRBV7-9 - once CASSLVLQAWTGELFF TGTGCCAGCAGTTTAGTTCTTCAGGCTTGGACCGGGGAGCTGTTTTTT
TRBJ2-5 14 TRBV6-2/TRBV6-3 TRBD2 - CACSESGVQGTQYF TGTGCCTGCAGTGAGAGCGGGGTCCAAGGGACCCAGTACTTC
TRBJ2-1 13 TRBV5-1 - - CASSLRGDNEQFF TGTGCCAGCAGCTTACGTGGGGACAATGAGCAGTTCTTC
TRBJ1-3 15 TRBV10-3 TRBD1 - CASTGDLSSGNAIYF TGTGCCAGTACAGGGGATTTGAGCTCTGGAAACGCCATATATTTT
TRBJ2-6 17 TRBV7-8 - - CANSSTVTRSGANVLTF TGTGCCAACAGCTCTACGGTAACGCGCTCTGGGGCCAACGTCCTTACTTTC
TRBJ2-5 14 TRBV12-3/TRBV12-4 TRBD1 - CASAQGQSQETHYF TGCGCCAGCGCACAGGGACAGTCCCAAGAGACCCATTACTTC
TRBJ2-5 13 TRBV7-8 - many CASSRGVKETQYF TGTGCCAGCTCCCGGGGTGTTAAAGAGACCCAGTACTTC
TRBJ2-1 14 TRBV11-3 - - CANSLGVSNNVQIF TGTGCCAACAGCTTAGGGGTCAGCAACAATGTGCAGATCTTC
TRBJ2-3 15 TRBV28 - - CASSRAALGTDTQYF TGTGCCAGCAGTAGGGCAGCCCTGGGCACAGATACGCAGTATTTT
TRBJ2-3 14 TRBV6-2/TRBV6-3 - - CASSLDRRNQSQYF TGTGCCAGCAGCCTCGACAGGAGAAATCAGTCCCAGTATTTT
TRBJ2-7 14 TRBV7-9 - - CASSTTGPPYDQYF TGTGCTAGCAGCACTACGGGCCCCCCATACGACCAGTACTTC
TRBJ1-5 13 TRBV20-1 TRBD1 - CSTERQGGEPQHF TGCAGTACTGAGAGACAGGGGGGTGAGCCCCAGCATTTT
TRBJ2-7 14 TRBV28 - - CVSSPLADQIVEYF TGTGTCAGCAGTCCCCTGGCGGACCAGATAGTCGAGTACTTC
TRBJ2-5 15 TRBV29-1 - - CSVRASGSWTETQYF TGCAGCGTTCGGGCTAGTGGGAGTTGGACAGAGACCCAGTACTTC
TRBJ2-3 14 TRBV29-1 - - CSGIQITGTDTLYF TGCAGCGGGATTCAAATAACGGGCACAGATACGCTGTATTTT
TRBJ2-5 13 TRBV30 - - CAWSVRGSKTQYF TGTGCCTGGAGTGTACGGGGGAGCAAGACCCAGTATTTC
TRBJ2-2 14 TRBV24-1 - many CATSDLMDTGELFF TGTGCCACCAGTGATTTGATGGACACCGGGGAGCTGTTTTTT
TRBJ2-5 14 TRBV29-1 - - CSVTSGTGEETQYF TGCAGCGTTACTTCCGGGACTGGGGAAGAGACCCAGTACTTC
TRBJ1-1 14 TRBV5-4 - few CAGSLGVLNTEAFF TGTGCCGGGAGCTTGGGGGTCTTGAACACTGAAGCTTTCTTT
TRBJ2-1 14 TRBV6-4 - few CASSDQLGGGPHIF TGTGCCAGCAGTGACCAACTAGGGGGAGGGCCCCACATCTTC
TRBJ2-7 15 TRBV4-2 - once CASSQGASASYEQYF TGTGCCAGCAGCCAGGGTGCTAGCGCGAGCTACGAGCAGTACTTT